Listed here are 15 T cell receptor beta chains from one sample, sequenced in a study of cytomegalovirus exposure and HLA in healthy donors. Primers: 60 Vbeta forward and 13 Jbeta reverse. Repertoires were generated with immunoSEQ multiplex PCR, while TCRdb's copy carries only in-frame clones and drops some. The sample totals roughly 200,000 clones. Material: PBMCs. All receptors derive from a man in his thirties or forties in good health and CMV-seronegative.

This sequence joins TRBV30 and TRBJ2-2; 9 bases agree with TRBD1. The CDR3 runs 15 residues. Germline CDR1 and CDR2: GTSNPN and SVGIG (reference sequence). V lost 4 bases to trimming and J lost 4 bases; unmatched junction nucleotides: 7. The CDR3 DNA sequence: TGTGCCTGGACCCCTCGGACAGGGGTCACCGGGGAGCTGTTTTTT. Protein product: CAWTPRTGVTGELFF.

This sequence joins TRBV27 and TRBJ1-2, with D unresolved. Germline V gene sequence: CDR1 MNHEY, CDR2 SMNVEV (reference sequence). Trimming removed 2 bases at V and 1 base at J, with 8 bases between. The length of the CDR3 is 14 residues. The CDR3 spells CASSLKADNYGYTF. The CDR3 DNA is TGTGCCAGCAGTTTAAAGGCGGATAACTATGGCTACACCTTC.

V is TRBV19 and J is TRBJ1-1, with TRBD1 identical over 8 bases. Germline CDR1 is LNHDA and CDR2 is SQIVND (reference sequence). The CDR3 runs to 13 residues. V was clipped by 6 bases and J by 10 bases; unmatched bases: 10. The CDR3 DNA follows: TGTGCCAGTAGCCCCGACAGGGGTGGGGGAGCTTTCTTT. Amino acids: CASSPDRGGGAFF.

This chain joins TRBV28 and TRBJ2-7, with 8 bases identical to TRBD2. Germline V gene sequence: CDR1 MDHEN, CDR2 SYDVKM. J lost 3 bases, V lost 2 bases, and 6 bases had no gene match. The CDR3 runs 15 residues. For the CDR3, the DNA is TGTGCCAGCAGTTTAAGGCTAGCGGGTCACTACGAGCAGTACTTC. As protein: CASSLRLAGHYEQYF.

The V gene is TRBV6-6, the J gene TRBJ2-5; 8 positions match TRBD1. In germline, CDR1 is MNHNY, CDR2 SVGAGI (reference sequence). The ends lost 6 bases at V and 4 bases at J; junction bases unmatched: 4. The CDR3 runs 13 residues. CDR3 sequence reads: CASRPGGVETQYF. The DNA of the CDR3 is TGTGCCAGCAGGCCAGGGGGCGTAGAGACCCAGTACTTC.

The rearrangement links TRBV19 to TRBJ2-5, with D perhaps TRBD2 (7 bases). The end of the DNA aligns better with TRBJ2-7, so the J call may be wrong. Germline V gene lookup returns CDR1 LNHDA and CDR2 SQIVND (reference sequence). The CDR3 has 13 residues. CDR3 in DNA: TGTGCCGTTGGGGGCGGGAGAAGCTACGAGCAGTACTTC. It specifies CAVGGGRSYEQYF.

The CDR3 coding sequence is TGTGCCAGCAGCACCGGACTAGCGGGGTACCGCTACAATGAGCAGTTCTTC. It yields the protein CASSTGLAGYRYNEQFF. The genes are TRBV7-9 and TRBJ2-1; TRBD2 matches at 12 bases. Looked up from germline, CDR1 is SEHNR and CDR2 is FQNEAQ (reference sequence). V gave up 5 bases and J gave up 3 bases; unmatched junction bases: 8. The CDR3 has 17 amino acids. The full variable domain, with the rest looked up from reference TRBV7-9 and TRBJ2-1, is DTGVSQNPRHKITKRGQNVTFRCDPISEHNRLYWYRQTLGQGPEFLTYFQNEAQLEKSRLLSDRFSAERPKGSFSTLEIQRTEQGDSAMYLCASSTGLAGYRYNEQFFGPGTRLTVL.

The genes are TRBV27 and TRBJ2-3; 7 bases map to TRBD1. CDR3 size: 12 residues. V was clipped by 5 bases and J by 9 bases; unmatched bases: 5. CDR1 MNHEY and CDR2 SMNVEV come from the germline V gene (reference sequence). The CDR3 DNA reads TGTGCCAGCAGTATGACAGGGTTCACGCAGTATTTT. Translated: CASSMTGFTQYF.

This sequence joins TRBV10-1 and TRBJ2-3, with TRBD2 identical over 8 bases. This CDR3 comprises 16 residues. Germline V lookup: CDR1 WNHNN, CDR2 SYGVQD (reference sequence). V trimming: 3 bases; J trimming: 6 bases; junction bases outside the gene matches: 11. CDR3 DNA sequence: TGCGCCAGCAGTGAAGGATTCGGGACTAGGGCTGATACGCAGTATTTT. It is translated as CASSEGFGTRADTQYF.

The CDR3 sequence is CASSFRGNTEAFF. CDR3 DNA: TGTGCCAGCAGTTTTAGGGGGAACACTGAAGCTTTCTTT. The genes are TRBV27 and TRBJ1-1; a possible D gene is TRBD1 (5 bases). V lost 3 bases, J lost 1 base, and 6 bases lay in between. Germline values: CDR1 MNHEY, CDR2 SMNVEV (reference sequence). This CDR3 has 13 amino acids.

The rearrangement uses TRBV6-1 and TRBJ1-6, with D tentatively TRBD1 (6 bases). The CDR3 sequence is 13 residues long. Trimming took off 8 bases at V and 12 bases at J, with 17 bases between the two ends. Looked up from germline, CDR1 is MNHNS and CDR2 is SASEGT. This CDR3 is CASYIQGRGPLHF. CDR3 DNA sequence: TGTGCCAGCTATATACAGGGCCGGGGACCCCTCCACTTT.

The chain employs TRBV5-6 and TRBJ1-5; 9 bases are a match to TRBD1. V shed 4 bases and J 8 bases; nucleotides not matched to a gene: 19. The length of the CDR3 is 18 residues. The V gene's germline CDR1 is SGHDT and CDR2 YYEEEE. CDR3 amino acids: CASSVGPSGQGDIKPQHF. The CDR3 nucleotides read TGTGCCAGCAGCGTGGGGCCTTCGGGACAGGGTGATATTAAGCCCCAGCATTTT.

This rearrangement joins TRBV27 to TRBJ1-1; 9 bases line up with TRBD1. The CDR3 has 14 amino acids. The junction had 5 bases not matched to a gene; V was cut back by 5 bases and J by 4 bases. Germline CDR1 MNHEY, CDR2 SMNVEV (reference sequence). This chain's CDR3 is CASSKQGAFTEAFF. CDR3 in DNA: TGTGCCAGCAGTAAACAGGGGGCATTCACTGAAGCTTTCTTT.

This rearrangement joins TRBV19 to TRBJ1-2; 7 bases agree with TRBD1. J lost 6 bases, V lost 3 bases, and 7 bases had no gene match. Germline lookup yields CDR1 LNHDA and CDR2 SQIVND (reference sequence). CDR3 size: 14 residues. CDR3 coding DNA: TGTGCCAGTAGTATTACGAGGGGGCAGGATGGCTACACCTTC. As protein: CASSITRGQDGYTF.

This chain links TRBV4-3 with TRBJ2-7; 7 bases are shared with TRBD2. The CDR3 spans 15 residues. V dropped 3 bases and J dropped 3; count of bases not matched to a gene: 8. Germline values: CDR1 LGHNA, CDR2 YSLEER. CDR3 coding DNA: TGCGCCAGCAGCCATTCTCCGGGACTAAACTACGAGCAGTACTTC. Translation: CASSHSPGLNYEQYF.